This T cell receptor (beta chain) was identified in a study of blood T cells in healthy people across ages (dated by TCRdb to about 2015). Turning to the overall study: In model experiments, template switching captured about one uniquely barcoded TCR beta cDNA molecule for every two T cells. Using deep sequencing normalized with unique cDNA molecular identifiers, the study measured how TCR beta repertoire diversity changes with age. The donors were split into four age groups: young (average around 17 years), middle-aged (nearly 40), aged (about 62) and long-lived (under 90). To avoid experimental bias, donors of different ages were distributed randomly across sequencing lanes. Two additional independent replicas of 1 million unique cDNA reads from the same blood draw were analyzed for two donors (one aged 18 to 29 and one aged 80 or older).

The donors were 40 or so Caucasian individuals from Russia, aged roughly 6 to 100 years, who were systemically healthy. Each donor gave ten milliliters of peripheral blood, collected into EDTA-treated Vacutainer tubes. Ficoll-Paque density-gradient centrifugation was used to isolate PBMCs, with at least 7 million obtained per sample. Trizol reagent was used to extract total RNA from PBMCs, with at least 6 micrograms per sample. For every donor, flow cytometry on a PBMC aliquot measured the percentage of naive CD45RAhigh/CD27high T cells. Beyond this particular receptor, the publication reports: Donor CMV infection status was unknown, potentially confounding age-related changes in expanded clonotypes. As age increased, observed TCR beta diversity per million T cells dropped in a roughly linear way, and a significant reduction was already evident by age around 41. A strong correlation was found between observed TCR beta diversity and the percentage of naive T cells measured by flow cytometry. The long-lived group showed more naive CD4+ T cells, fewer expanded clones and increased TCR diversity than the aged group, suggesting age selection. Estimates of total diversity based on one million sequenced T cells were regarded as lower bounds and as underestimates. Because profiling used bulk unsorted PBMCs, naive and antigen-experienced compartments could not be compared conclusively.

As to this clonotype: The clone's antigen remains unknown. No base quality values were provided; no much bigger clone lies one nucleotide off.

Receptor libraries were prepared by 5' RACE. Sequencing used an Illumina HiSeq 2500. A second PCR of roughly 7 to 11 cycles was performed with a sample-barcoded 5' primer and a J-beta primer mix. Each TCR beta cDNA molecule received a unique molecular identifier from a template-switch 5' adaptor carrying 12 random nucleotides. Each sample yielded at least 2.5 million CDR3-containing paired-end reads. All of the RNA was converted into first-strand cDNA using the Mint cDNA synthesis kit, with a TRBC-specific oligonucleotide serving as the primer. Following uracil-DNA glycosylase treatment, a first 18-cycle PCR with universal primers M1SS and BC2_uni_R was performed on all cDNA. Turning to the authors' computational methods: Normalization of each sample was performed by random selection of 1 million high-quality reads, each carrying a distinct molecular identifier. Instead of being binned into consensus sequences, reads that shared molecular identifiers were thrown out. MiTCR, run with a Q25 quality threshold and the strictest error-elimination algorithm, handled CDR3 identification, clonotype clustering and error correction. Lower-bound total TCR beta diversity was estimated with a nonparametric unseen species model using Euler transformation. In-frame beta chains were kept once TCRdb had trimmed the public reads at Q25 with fastp and called clones with MiXCR. Identical CDR3 protein sequences are pooled into one entry, listed with their most common genes and DNA. The authors' filters were not applied to this entry. This sample comprises roughly 1.5 million distinct CDR3 sequences, under 55% of them detected only once. The ten largest clones represent approximately 4.1% of the sample.

The cysteine opens and the phenylalanine closes a CDR3 of 17 amino acids. Of the read, only the CDR3 DNA is kept; its 51 bases are in frame from base 1. V loses 1 base at its end and J loses 4 bases; junction bases beyond the gene matches: 11. The germline V gene specifies LGHNA as CDR1 and YNFKEQ as CDR2. This clonotype was obtained from a woman between 18 and 30 years old in good health. Sequencing was done on a sample of blood. The chain employs TRBV4-2 and TRBJ2-7, with 9 middle bases fitting TRBD2. The nucleotides are TGTGCCAGCAGCCAAGTTAGCGGGAGCTCCCGTACATACGAGCAGTACTTC. Protein translation: CASSQVSGSSRTYEQYF.